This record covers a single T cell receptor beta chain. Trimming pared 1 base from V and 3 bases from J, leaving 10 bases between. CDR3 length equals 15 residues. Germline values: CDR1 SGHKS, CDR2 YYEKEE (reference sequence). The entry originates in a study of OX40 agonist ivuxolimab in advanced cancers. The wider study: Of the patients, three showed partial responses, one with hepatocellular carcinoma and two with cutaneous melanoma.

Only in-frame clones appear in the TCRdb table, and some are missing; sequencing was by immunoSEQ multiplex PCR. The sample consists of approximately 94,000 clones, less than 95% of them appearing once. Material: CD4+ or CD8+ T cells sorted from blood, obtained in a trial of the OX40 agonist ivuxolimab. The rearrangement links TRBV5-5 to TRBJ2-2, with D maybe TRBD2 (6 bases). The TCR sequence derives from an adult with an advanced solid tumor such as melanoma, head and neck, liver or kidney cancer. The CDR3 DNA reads TGTGCCAGCAGCTTGCATACGGGAGACACCGGGGAGCTGTTTTTT. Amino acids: CASSLHTGDTGELFF.